Detailed here is one T cell receptor beta chain. Its antigen has not been determined. No qualities accompany the bases; no much larger clone lies one base away. The data belong to a study of blood T cells in healthy people across ages (dated by TCRdb to about 2015). Notes on the research overall: In model experiments, template switching captured roughly one uniquely barcoded TCR beta cDNA molecule for every two T cells. To avoid experimental bias, donors of different ages were randomly spread across the sequencing lanes. For two donors (one aged 18 to 30 and one aged 80 or older), the study analyzed two additional independent replicas of 1 million unique cDNA reads from the same blood draw. The study measured age-related changes in TCR beta repertoire diversity using deep sequencing normalized with unique cDNA molecular identifiers. Donors were grouped into four age groups: young (average roughly 17 years), middle-aged (around 39), aged (approximately 67) and long-lived (about 90).

For CDR1 and CDR2, the germline V gene lists MNHEY and SVGEGT. The junction shows trimming of 3 bases on V and 5 bases on J, plus 20 bases between the germline ends. From the cysteine through the phenylalanine, the CDR3 covers 17 amino acids. The kept DNA is CDR3 alone, 51 bases in frame from the first base. General study outcomes and caveats: There was a strong correlation between observed TCR beta diversity and the percentage of naive T cells measured by flow cytometry. The long-lived group showed more naive CD4+ T cells, fewer expanded clones and increased TCR diversity than the aged group, suggesting age selection. Since profiling was done on bulk unsorted PBMCs, naive and antigen-experienced compartments could not be conclusively compared. Observed TCR beta diversity per million T cells fell roughly linearly with age, and a significant reduction was already apparent by age around 40. Donor CMV infection status was unknown, potentially confounding age-related changes in expanded clonotypes. Estimates of total diversity from one million sequenced T cells were regarded as lower bounds and underestimates.

The library was produced with 5' RACE. Instrument used: Illumina HiSeq 2500. A second 7 to 11 cycle PCR used a sample-barcoded 5' primer and a J-beta primer mix. Each TCR beta cDNA molecule received a unique molecular identifier from a template-switch 5' adaptor carrying 12 random nucleotides. At least 3 million CDR3-containing paired-end reads were obtained from each sample. First-strand cDNA synthesis was performed from all RNA using the Mint cDNA synthesis kit, with priming by a TRBC-specific oligonucleotide. After uracil-DNA glycosylase treatment, a first 18-cycle PCR used universal primers M1SS and BC2_uni_R on all cDNA. As for the original processing: Normalization of each sample was performed by random selection of 1 million high-quality reads, each carrying a distinct molecular identifier. Reads with shared molecular identifiers were discarded instead of being binned into consensus sequences. CDR3 identification, clonotype clustering and error correction used MiTCR with a Q25 quality threshold and the strictest error-elimination algorithm. Lower-bound total TCR beta diversity was estimated with a nonparametric unseen species model using Euler transformation. TCRdb reanalyzed the raw reads on its own, using fastp at Q25 for trimming and MiXCR for clone calling, and kept in-frame beta chains. Records with the same CDR3 protein are collapsed into one entry carrying the most frequent genes and DNA. These V and J calls derive from TCRdb rather than the authors' analysis. This sample comprises over 1.5 million distinct CDR3 sequences, around 48% of them detected only once. Approximately 2.1% of the sample comes from the top ten.

Donors were a few dozen systemically healthy Caucasian individuals from Russia aged roughly 6 to 100 years. Each donor gave ten milliliters of peripheral blood, drawn into EDTA-treated Vacutainer tubes. Ficoll-Paque density-gradient centrifugation was used to isolate PBMCs, with at least 7 million per sample. Trizol reagent was used to extract total RNA from the PBMCs, yielding at least 6 micrograms per sample. For every donor, an aliquot of PBMCs went through flow cytometry to measure the percentages of naive CD45RAhigh/CD27high T cells. Specimen: blood. The receptor's source is a woman aged 40-49 years in good health. In this chain, TRBV6-2 or TRBV6-3 is recombined with TRBJ2-1, and the D gene may be TRBD1, 5 bases matching. The CDR3 corresponds to CASSYGLGAVQNNEQFF. The bases are TGTGCCAGCAGTTATGGCTTAGGGGCCGTCCAGAACAATGAGCAGTTCTTC.